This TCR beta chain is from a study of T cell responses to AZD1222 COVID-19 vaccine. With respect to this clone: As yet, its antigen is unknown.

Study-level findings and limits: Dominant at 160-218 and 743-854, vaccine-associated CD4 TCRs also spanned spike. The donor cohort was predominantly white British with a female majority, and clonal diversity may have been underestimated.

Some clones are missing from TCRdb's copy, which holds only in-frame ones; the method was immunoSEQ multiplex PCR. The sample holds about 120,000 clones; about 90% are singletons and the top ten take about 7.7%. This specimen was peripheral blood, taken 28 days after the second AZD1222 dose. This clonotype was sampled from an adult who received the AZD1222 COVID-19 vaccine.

The CDR3 region is CASSTSGSSYNEQFF. CDR3 DNA: TGTGCCAGCAGCACAAGCGGGAGCTCCTACAATGAGCAGTTCTTC. This chain uses TRBV9 with TRBJ2-1, with TRBD2 identical over 8 bases. Germline CDR1 is SGDLS and CDR2 is YYNGEE. V shed 4 bases, J shed 0 bases, and the junction held 3 bases outside the gene matches. The CDR3 sequence is 15 residues long.